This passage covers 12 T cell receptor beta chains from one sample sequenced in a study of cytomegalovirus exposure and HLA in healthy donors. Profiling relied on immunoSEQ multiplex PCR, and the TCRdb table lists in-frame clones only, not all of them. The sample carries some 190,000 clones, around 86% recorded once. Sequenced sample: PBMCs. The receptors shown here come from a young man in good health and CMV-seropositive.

The CDR3 spells CASSQENGRPSTDTQYF. The CDR3 nucleotides read TGCGCCAGCAGCCAAGAGAACGGAAGACCTAGCACAGATACGCAGTATTTT. The genes are TRBV4-1 and TRBJ2-3; D gene ambiguous. V was clipped by 0 bases and J by 0 bases, with 13 bases between them. The CDR3 runs 17 residues. CDR1 MGHRA and CDR2 YSYEKL come from the germline V gene.

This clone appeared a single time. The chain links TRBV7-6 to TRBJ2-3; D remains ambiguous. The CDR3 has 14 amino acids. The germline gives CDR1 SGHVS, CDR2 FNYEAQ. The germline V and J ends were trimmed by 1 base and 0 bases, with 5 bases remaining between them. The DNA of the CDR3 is TGTGCCAGCAGCTTAGTCGGGAGCACAGATACGCAGTATTTT. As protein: CASSLVGSTDTQYF.

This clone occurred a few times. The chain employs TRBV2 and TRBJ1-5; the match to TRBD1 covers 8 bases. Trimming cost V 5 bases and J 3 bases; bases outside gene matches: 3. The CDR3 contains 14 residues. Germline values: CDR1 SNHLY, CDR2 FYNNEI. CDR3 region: CASSNQGANQPQHF. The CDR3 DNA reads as TGTGCCAGCAGTAACCAGGGGGCCAATCAGCCCCAGCATTTT.

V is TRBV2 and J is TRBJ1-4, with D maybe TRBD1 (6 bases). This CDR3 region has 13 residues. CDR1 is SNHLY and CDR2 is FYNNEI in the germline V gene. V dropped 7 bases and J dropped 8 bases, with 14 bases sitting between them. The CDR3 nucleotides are TGTGCCAGCAAGGACAGTCGATCCGAAAAACTGTTTTTT. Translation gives CASKDSRSEKLFF.

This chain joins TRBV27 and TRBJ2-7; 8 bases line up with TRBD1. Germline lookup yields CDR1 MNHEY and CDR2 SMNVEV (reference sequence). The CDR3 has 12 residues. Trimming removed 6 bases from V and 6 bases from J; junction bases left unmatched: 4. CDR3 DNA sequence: TGTGCCAGCAGGACAGGGGTTGGCGAGCAGTACTTC. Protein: CASRTGVGEQYF.

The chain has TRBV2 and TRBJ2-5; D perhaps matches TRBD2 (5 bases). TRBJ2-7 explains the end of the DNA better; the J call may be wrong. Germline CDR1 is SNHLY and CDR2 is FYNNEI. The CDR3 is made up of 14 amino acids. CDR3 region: CASSGAAQWDEQYF. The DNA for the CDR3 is TGTGCCAGCAGTGGAGCGGCTCAATGGGACGAGCAGTACTTC.

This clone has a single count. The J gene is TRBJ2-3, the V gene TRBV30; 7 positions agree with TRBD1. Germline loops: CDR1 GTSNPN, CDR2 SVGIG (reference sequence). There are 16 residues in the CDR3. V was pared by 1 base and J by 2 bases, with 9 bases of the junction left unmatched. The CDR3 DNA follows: TGTGCCTGGAGTGAACAGGGGCACATTTCCACAGATACGCAGTATTTT. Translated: CAWSEQGHISTDTQYF.

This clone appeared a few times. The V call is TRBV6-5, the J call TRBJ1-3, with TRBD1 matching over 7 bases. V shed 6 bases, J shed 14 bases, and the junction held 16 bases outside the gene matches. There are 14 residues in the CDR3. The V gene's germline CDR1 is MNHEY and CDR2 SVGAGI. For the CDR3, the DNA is TGTGCCAGCAGCATGGACAATCGACAGGGAGGATTATATTTT. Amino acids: CASSMDNRQGGLYF.

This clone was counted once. Here the CDR3 DNA reads TGTGCCTGGAGTGTACAACAGGGGATAGGGCCCCAGCATTTT. Its translation is CAWSVQQGIGPQHF. The chain joins TRBV30 to TRBJ1-5, with 7 bases fitting TRBD1. V lost 0 bases, J lost 9 bases, and 8 bases stayed unmatched. From germline, CDR1 is GTSNPN and CDR2 SVGIG (reference sequence). The CDR3 has 14 amino acids.

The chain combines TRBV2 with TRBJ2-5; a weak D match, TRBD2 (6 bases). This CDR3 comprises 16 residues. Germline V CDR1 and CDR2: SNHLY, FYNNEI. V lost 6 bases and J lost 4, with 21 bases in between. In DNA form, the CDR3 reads TGTGCCAGCAGAAACCCCCGGGGGTCGGGGGTAGAGACCCAGTACTTC. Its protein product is CASRNPRGSGVETQYF.

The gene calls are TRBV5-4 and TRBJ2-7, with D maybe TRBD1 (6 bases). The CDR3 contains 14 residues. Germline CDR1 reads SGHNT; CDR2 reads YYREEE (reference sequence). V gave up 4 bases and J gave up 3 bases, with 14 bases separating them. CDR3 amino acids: CASSRRQAIYEQYF. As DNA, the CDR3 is TGTGCCAGCAGCCGAAGACAGGCGATCTACGAGCAGTACTTC. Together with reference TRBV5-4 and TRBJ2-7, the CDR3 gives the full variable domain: ETGVTQSPTHLIKTRGQQVTLRCSSQSGHNTVSWYQQALGQGPQFIFQYYREEENGRGNFPPRFSGLQFPNYSSELNVNALELDDSALYLCASSRRQAIYEQYFGPGTRLTVT.

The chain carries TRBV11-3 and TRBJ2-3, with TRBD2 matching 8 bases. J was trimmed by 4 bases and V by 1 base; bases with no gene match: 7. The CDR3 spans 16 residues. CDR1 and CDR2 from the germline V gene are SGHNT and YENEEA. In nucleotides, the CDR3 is TGTGCCAGCAGCTTAGTGTCCGGGGGGGCTGCAGATACGCAGTATTTT. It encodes CASSLVSGGAADTQYF.